Presented here are 19 T cell receptor beta chains from one specimen sequenced in a study of T cell responses to AZD1222 COVID-19 vaccine. Measured with immunoSEQ multiplex PCR; TCRdb has only the in-frame clones, and not every one. The sample lists some 150,000 clones, around 87% occurring once. The sample was peripheral blood, taken 28 days after the second AZD1222 dose. The source of these receptors is an adult who received the AZD1222 COVID-19 vaccine.

In the case of this clone: The same CDR3 arises from other DNA sequences in this sample as well. The rearrangement joins TRBV3-1 (or the pseudogene TRBV3-2) to TRBJ1-5, with D uncertain. The germline V gene has CDR1 LGHDT and CDR2 YNNKEL (reference sequence). The CDR3 totals 15 residues. With 1 base removed from V and 1 base from J, the gap between germline ends came to 8 bases. This CDR3 is CASSQGRNSNQPQHF. The CDR3 DNA reads TGTGCCAGCAGCCAAGGACGGAACAGCAATCAGCCCCAGCATTTT.

This clone was seen once. The gene calls are TRBV30 and TRBJ1-1; TRBD1 agrees at 12 bases. Per germline, CDR1 GTSNPN and CDR2 SVGIG (reference sequence). This CDR3 contains 15 residues. V dropped 0 bases and J dropped 7; count of bases not matched to a gene: 6. CDR3 sequence: CAWSVRGQGAGEAFF. Here the CDR3 DNA reads TGTGCCTGGAGTGTACGGGGACAGGGGGCAGGTGAAGCTTTCTTT.

The chain has TRBV28 and TRBJ2-7; 11 bases are a match to TRBD2. The CDR3 spans 16 residues. The V and J ends lost 5 bases and 3 bases, in that order; junction bases with no gene match: 9. Per germline, CDR1 MDHEN and CDR2 SYDVKM. The CDR3 here is CASSPADSGRGYEQYF. CDR3 DNA: TGTGCCAGCAGTCCCGCCGATAGCGGGAGGGGCTACGAGCAGTACTTC.

The V and J genes are TRBV3-1 (or the pseudogene TRBV3-2) and TRBJ2-3; unclear D gene. This CDR3 spans 13 amino acids. Trimming took 0 bases from V and 4 from J, leaving 5 bases between them. CDR1 is LGHDT and CDR2 is YNNKEL in the germline V gene (reference sequence). CDR3 DNA sequence: TGTGCCAGCAGCCAAGAAGGGCCAGATACGCAGTATTTT. The encoded protein is CASSQEGPDTQYF.

The chain combines TRBV5-1 with TRBJ2-1, with D perhaps matching TRBD2 (6 bases). The V gene lost 4 bases and the J gene lost 7 bases, with 18 bases spanning the gap. CDR1 SGHRS and CDR2 YFSETQ come from the germline V gene. CDR3 length: 15 residues. CDR3 sequence (DNA): TGCGCCAGCAGCCCGGGTACGGGAGTAATAAATGAGCAGTTCTTC. This codes for CASSPGTGVINEQFF. Based on the CDR3 plus reference TRBV5-1 and TRBJ2-1, the full variable domain is KAGVTQTPRYLIKTRGQQVTLSCSPISGHRSVSWYQQTPGQGLQFLFEYFSETQRNKGNFPGRFSGRQFSNSRSEMNVSTLELGDSALYLCASSPGTGVINEQFFGPGTRLTVL.

The chain is built from TRBV2 and TRBJ2-2; 12 bases agree with TRBD2. This CDR3 is built from 14 residues. Germline assignment: CDR1 SNHLY and CDR2 FYNNEI. Unmatched junction bases numbered 6, after V lost 10 bases and J lost 6 bases. The CDR3 region has the DNA TGTGCCACCTCTAGCGGGAGGGCCCCCGGGGAGCTGTTTTTT. Amino acids: CATSSGRAPGELFF.

The rearrangement uses TRBV5-1 and TRBJ2-1, with 9 bases that match TRBD2. With V trimmed by 4 bases and J by 4 bases, 9 bases remained unmatched. The CDR3 is 16 residues long. Germline CDR1 and CDR2: SGHRS and YFSETQ. CDR3 in amino acids: CASSREGLAGYNEQFF. In nucleotides, the CDR3 is TGCGCCAGCAGCCGAGAAGGGCTAGCGGGGTACAATGAGCAGTTCTTC.

The chain couples TRBV30 to TRBJ1-2, with D tentatively TRBD1 (6 bases). The length of the CDR3 is 13 residues. The V and J ends lost 5 bases and 1 base respectively, with 11 bases between them. CDR1 and CDR2 (germline): GTSNPN, SVGIG (reference sequence). The CDR3 here is CAWLGGGNYGYTF. The CDR3 DNA reads as TGTGCCTGGTTGGGAGGGGGTAACTATGGCTACACCTTC.

The rearrangement links TRBV7-2 to TRBJ1-5; maybe TRBD1 (6 bases). This CDR3 region has 14 residues. Trimming removed 2 bases from V and 2 bases from J, with 7 bases in between. The V gene's germline CDR1 is SGHTA and CDR2 FQGNSA. CDR3 nucleotides: TGTGCCAGCAGCTTAAGGGGGGGCAATCAGCCCCAGCATTTT. Amino acid sequence: CASSLRGGNQPQHF.

The J gene is TRBJ1-5, the V gene TRBV7-8; D is undetermined. The germline V gene encodes CDR1 SGHVS and CDR2 FQNEAQ. CDR3 length equals 12 residues. V gave up 5 bases and J gave up 9 bases, with 11 bases separating them. CDR3 in DNA: TGTGCCAGCAGCGTAAACAGCGGGCCCCAGCATTTT. Translated: CASSVNSGPQHF.

The chain links TRBV4-3 to TRBJ1-5, with 7 positions matching TRBD1. Germline V lookup: CDR1 LGHNA, CDR2 YSLEER. CDR3 length: 15 amino acids. The V and J ends lost 2 bases and 2 bases, in that order; junction bases with no gene match: 3. CDR3 sequence (DNA): TGCGCCAGCAGCCAAACAGGGGAGGGCAATCAGCCCCAGCATTTT. This codes for CASSQTGEGNQPQHF.

Worth noting for this clone: The DNA is left out, because the CDR3 cannot be placed on it with certainty; the CDR3 is given as TCRdb lists it. V is TRBV5-1 and J is TRBJ2-7; TRBD2 is the table's D call and was not checked against the DNA. Germline CDR1 SGHRS, CDR2 YFSETQ. With termini counted, the CDR3 has 12 amino acids. CDR3 residues: CASSWGGGSEYF.

V usage is TRBV5-1 and J usage is TRBJ2-2; D is possibly TRBD1 or TRBD2 (5 bases each). The CDR3 length is 15 residues. The germline gives CDR1 SGHRS, CDR2 YFSETQ. V dropped 1 base and J dropped 3 bases, with 10 bases sitting between them. The CDR3 nucleotides are TGCGCCAGCAGCTTGAGGGGCGGGTACACCGGGGAGCTGTTTTTT. This encodes CASSLRGGYTGELFF.

Notes on this clone: A junction boundary mismatches the germline segment, possibly from a read error. This rearrangement joins TRBV19 to TRBJ1-4, with unresolved D. The CDR3 has 11 residues. Germline assignment: CDR1 LNHDA and CDR2 SQIVND (reference sequence). For the CDR3, the DNA is TGTGCCAGTAGTAGATACGACGGTTGGGCTTTT. Translated: CASSRYDGWAF. The full variable domain, with the rest looked up from reference TRBV19 and TRBJ1-4, is DGGITQSPKYLFRKEGQNVTLSCEQNLNHDAMYWYRQDPGQGLRLIYYSQIVNDFQKGDIAEGYSVSREKKESFPLTVTSAQKNPTAFYLCASSRYDGWAFGSGTQLSVL.

The chain uses TRBV5-1 and TRBJ2-3; 7 bases are shared with TRBD2. The length of the CDR3 is 14 residues. With V trimmed by 4 bases and J by 2 bases, 4 bases remained unmatched. Germline CDR1 and CDR2: SGHRS and YFSETQ. The CDR3 DNA reads TGCGCCAGCAGCCGGGGGGTTAACACAGATACGCAGTATTTT. Translated, it gives CASSRGVNTDTQYF.

The rearrangement joins TRBV27 to TRBJ2-5; D ambiguous. This CDR3 is 13 amino acids long. V lost 0 bases and J 7 bases, leaving 9 bases between the germline ends. CDR1 and CDR2 from the germline V gene are MNHEY and SMNVEV (reference sequence). Here the CDR3 reads CASSLSASGTQYF. In nucleotides, the CDR3 is TGTGCCAGCAGTTTATCAGCCTCCGGGACCCAGTACTTC.

The rearrangement uses TRBV6-1 and TRBJ2-7, with D maybe TRBD2 (5 bases). The CDR3 contains 12 residues. Germline-derived CDR1 and CDR2 are MNHNS and SASEGT. Trimming pared 0 bases from V and 12 bases from J, leaving 12 bases between. Here the CDR3 reads CASSEAGGSGYF. The CDR3 DNA is TGTGCCAGCAGTGAAGCAGGAGGCAGCGGGTACTTC.

The rearrangement uses TRBV6-2 or TRBV6-3 and TRBJ2-7; D possibly corresponds to TRBD1 (6 bases). There are 13 residues in the CDR3. V lost 2 bases, J lost 3 bases, and 8 bases lay in between. CDR1 is MNHEY, CDR2 SVGEGT, per germline. This CDR3 is CASSYQGYYEQYF. In DNA, the CDR3 is TGTGCCAGCAGTTACCAGGGGTACTACGAGCAGTACTTC.

The V and J genes are TRBV7-3 and TRBJ2-7; D is ambiguous. Germline assignment: CDR1 SGHTA and CDR2 FQGTGA. Trimming pared 2 bases from V and 2 bases from J, leaving 16 bases between. The CDR3 loop spans 16 amino acids. Here the CDR3 DNA reads TGTGCCAGCAGCTTAGAAGCCCCGGCCACACCCTACGAGCAGTACTTC. Amino acid sequence: CASSLEAPATPYEQYF.